A single sample gave rise to the 13 T cell receptor beta chains below, sequenced in a study of PD-1 blockade in mismatch repair-deficient tumors. Some clones are missing from TCRdb's copy, which holds only in-frame ones; the method was immunoSEQ multiplex PCR. The sample records under 150,000 clones, 88% being singletons. The specimen was peripheral blood, collected approximately 72 weeks after starting pembrolizumab. The receptors stem from an adult with mismatch repair-deficient cancer.

This chain joins TRBV27 and TRBJ1-1; 8 nucleotides match TRBD1. J lost 4 bases, V lost 5 bases, and 3 bases had no gene match. CDR3 length: 13 residues. Germline CDR1 and CDR2: MNHEY and SMNVEV (reference sequence). This chain's CDR3 is CASSGQGGTEAFF. CDR3 sequence (DNA): TGTGCCAGCAGTGGACAGGGTGGCACTGAAGCTTTCTTT.

This clone was seen only once. The gene calls are TRBV13 and TRBJ1-1; a possible D gene is TRBD1 (6 bases). Germline assignment: CDR1 PRHDT and CDR2 FYEKMQ (reference sequence). The V end lost 4 bases, the J end lost 5 bases, and 20 bases lay between the germline ends. The CDR3 loop spans 16 amino acids. CDR3 sequence: CASSSAPGALGTEAFF. The CDR3, as DNA: TGTGCCAGCAGCTCAGCCCCAGGGGCCCTGGGGACTGAAGCTTTCTTT.

The J gene is TRBJ1-2, the V gene TRBV28, with D possibly TRBD1 on 6 matching bases. This CDR3 spans 16 amino acids. Trimming cost V 4 bases and J 7 bases, with 22 bases left between them. Germline V gene lookup returns CDR1 MDHEN and CDR2 SYDVKM. CDR3 residues: CASSSIYRAPGGGYTF. In DNA form, the CDR3 reads TGTGCCAGCAGTTCTATTTACAGGGCCCCGGGAGGTGGCTACACCTTC.

The rearrangement links TRBV28 to TRBJ2-1; D may be TRBD2 (5 bases). Per germline, CDR1 MDHEN and CDR2 SYDVKM. Trimming took off 3 bases at V and 4 bases at J, with 13 bases between the two ends. The CDR3 covers 15 residues. CDR3 nucleotides: TGTGCCAGCAGTTTGCCTCCGCGGGCATACAATGAGCAGTTCTTC. This codes for CASSLPPRAYNEQFF. Filled out from reference TRBV28 and TRBJ2-1, the complete variable domain reads DVKVTQSSRYLVKRTGEKVFLECVQDMDHENMFWYRQDPGLGLRLIYFSYDVKMKEKGDIPEGYSVSREKKERFSLILESASTNQTSMYLCASSLPPRAYNEQFFGPGTRLTVL.

The chain employs TRBV27 and TRBJ2-3; possibly TRBD2 for D (5 bases). Between the trimmed V and J ends, which lost 3 bases and 5 bases, there was a span of 6 bases. CDR3 length equals 12 residues. Germline assignment: CDR1 MNHEY and CDR2 SMNVEV (reference sequence). The CDR3, as DNA: TGTGCCAGCAGTTTGGCGGGAGATACGCAGTATTTT. It translates to CASSLAGDTQYF.

The chain is built from TRBV9 and TRBJ1-3; D possibly corresponds to TRBD1 (5 bases). The CDR3 has 17 amino acids. The germline V and J ends were trimmed by 3 bases and 1 base, with 17 bases remaining between them. CDR1 is SGDLS, CDR2 YYNGEE, per germline. For the CDR3, the DNA is TGTGCCAGCAGCGGGTATGACAGTCCGAGTTCTGGAAACACCATATATTTT. This gives the protein CASSGYDSPSSGNTIYF. The complete variable domain, with remaining parts taken from reference TRBV9 and TRBJ1-3, reads DSGVTQTPKHLITATGQRVTLRCSPRSGDLSVYWYQQSLDQGLQFLIQYYNGEERAKGNILERFSAQQFPDLHSELNLSSLELGDSALYFCASSGYDSPSSGNTIYFGEGSWLTVV.

The chain recombines TRBV27 with TRBJ2-7; 9 bases agree with TRBD2. Germline V gene sequence: CDR1 MNHEY, CDR2 SMNVEV (reference sequence). The CDR3 is 16 residues long. Trimming at V came to 3 bases and at J to 2 bases, leaving 8 bases not matched to a gene. The CDR3 protein is CASSFLAGRGTYEQYF. In DNA, the CDR3 is TGTGCCAGCAGTTTTCTAGCGGGGAGGGGGACCTACGAGCAGTACTTC.

The rearrangement uses TRBV9 and TRBJ2-5; D uncertain. CDR1 and CDR2 (germline): SGDLS, YYNGEE. The length of the CDR3 is 15 residues. V lost 4 bases, J lost 5 bases, and 18 bases lay in between. This CDR3 reads CASSPWNPEVETQYF. The CDR3 nucleotides read TGTGCCAGCAGCCCCTGGAATCCCGAGGTGGAGACCCAGTACTTC.

J is TRBJ2-2 and V is TRBV14; TRBD1 is a possible D gene (6 bases). The V gene lost 4 bases and the J gene lost 6 bases, with 15 bases spanning the gap. The CDR3 has 15 residues. The germline CDR1 and CDR2 sequences are SGHDN and FVKESK. CDR3: CASSRFSQGAGELFF. CDR3 DNA: TGTGCCAGCAGCCGCTTCTCACAGGGAGCCGGGGAGCTGTTTTTT.

The chain uses TRBV27 and TRBJ2-1; 8 nucleotides line up with TRBD2. J lost 1 base, V lost 5 bases, and 13 bases had no gene match. The CDR3 has 18 amino acids. Germline CDR1 is MNHEY and CDR2 is SMNVEV (reference sequence). As DNA, the CDR3 is TGTGCCAGCAGTCCGATCCTAAGCGGGAGAGGATCCTACAATGAGCAGTTCTTC. Translating it yields CASSPILSGRGSYNEQFF.

The CDR3 here is CASSLPRQYSTDTQYF. CDR3 DNA sequence: TGCGCCAGCAGCTTGCCTCGACAGTATTCAACAGATACGCAGTATTTT. The rearrangement uses TRBV5-1 and TRBJ2-3; possible D gene TRBD1, 5 bases. From germline, CDR1 is SGHRS and CDR2 YFSETQ. The length of the CDR3 is 16 residues. Trimming took 1 base from V and 3 from J, leaving 15 bases between them.

The chain couples TRBV9 to TRBJ2-3, with TRBD2 identical over 7 bases. The CDR3 loop spans 16 amino acids. The V gene's germline CDR1 is SGDLS and CDR2 YYNGEE. Losses at the gene ends were 0 bases for V and 0 bases for J; bases not matched to a gene: 4. CDR3 in DNA: TGTGCCAGCAGCGTAGACAGCGGGACGAGCACAGATACGCAGTATTTT. Protein: CASSVDSGTSTDTQYF. The variable domain in full, with the rest retrieved from reference TRBV9 and TRBJ2-3, is DSGVTQTPKHLITATGQRVTLRCSPRSGDLSVYWYQQSLDQGLQFLIQYYNGEERAKGNILERFSAQQFPDLHSELNLSSLELGDSALYFCASSVDSGTSTDTQYFGPGTRLTVL.

The chain uses TRBV18 and TRBJ2-5, with 7 bases identical to TRBD1. J lost 4 bases, V lost 3 bases, and 5 bases had no gene match. CDR1 KGHSH and CDR2 LQKENI come from the germline V gene. The CDR3 is made up of 14 amino acids. As DNA, the CDR3 is TGTGCCAGCTCACCGCCGGGACAGCCAGAGACCCAGTACTTC. It codes for CASSPPGQPETQYF.